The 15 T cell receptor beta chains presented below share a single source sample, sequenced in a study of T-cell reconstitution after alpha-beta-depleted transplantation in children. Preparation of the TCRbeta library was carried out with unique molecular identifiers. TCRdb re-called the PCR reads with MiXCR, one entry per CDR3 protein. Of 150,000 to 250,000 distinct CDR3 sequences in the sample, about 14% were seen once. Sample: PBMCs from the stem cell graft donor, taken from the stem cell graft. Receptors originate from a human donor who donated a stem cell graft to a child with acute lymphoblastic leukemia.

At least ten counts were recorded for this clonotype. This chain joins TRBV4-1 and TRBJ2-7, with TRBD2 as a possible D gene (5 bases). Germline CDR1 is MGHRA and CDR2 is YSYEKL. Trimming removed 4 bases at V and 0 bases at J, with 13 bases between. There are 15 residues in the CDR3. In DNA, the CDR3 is TGCGCCAGCAGCCCCCTTGGTAGCGTCTCCTACGAGCAGTACTTC. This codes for CASSPLGSVSYEQYF.

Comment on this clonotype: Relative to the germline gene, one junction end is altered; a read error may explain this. The CDR3 loop is CASGSRGPTDTQYF. Here the CDR3 DNA reads TGCGCCAGCGGATCTCGCGGACCCACAGATACGCAGTATTTC. V usage is TRBV5-1 and J usage is TRBJ2-3; D gene ambiguous. This CDR3 spans 14 amino acids. CDR1 is SGHRS, CDR2 YFSETQ, per germline. The full variable domain, its missing parts supplied by reference TRBV5-1 and TRBJ2-3, is KAGVTQTPRYLIKTRGQQVTLSCSPISGHRSVSWYQQTPGQGLQFLFEYFSETQRNKGNFPGRFSGRQFSNSRSEMNVSTLELGDSALYLCASGSRGPTDTQYFGPGTRLTVL.

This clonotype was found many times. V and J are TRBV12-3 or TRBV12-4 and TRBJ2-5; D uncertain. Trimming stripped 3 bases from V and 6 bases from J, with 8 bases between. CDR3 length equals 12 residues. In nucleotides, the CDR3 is TGTGCCAGCAGTTTCGGAGAACAGACCCAGTACTTC. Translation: CASSFGEQTQYF.

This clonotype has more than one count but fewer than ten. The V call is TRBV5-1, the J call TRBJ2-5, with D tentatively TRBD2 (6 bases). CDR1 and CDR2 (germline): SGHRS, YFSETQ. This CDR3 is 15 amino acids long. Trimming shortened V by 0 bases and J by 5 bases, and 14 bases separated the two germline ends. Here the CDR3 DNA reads TGCGCCAGCAGCTTGGCGGTGCCGGGAGTGGAGACCCAGTACTTC. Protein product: CASSLAVPGVETQYF.

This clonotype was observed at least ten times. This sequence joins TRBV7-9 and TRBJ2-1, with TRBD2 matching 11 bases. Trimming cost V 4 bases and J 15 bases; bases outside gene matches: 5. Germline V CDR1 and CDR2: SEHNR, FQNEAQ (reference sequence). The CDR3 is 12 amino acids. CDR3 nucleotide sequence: TGTGCCAGCAGCTCTACGCTAGCGGGAGGGTTCTTC. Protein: CASSSTLAGGFF.

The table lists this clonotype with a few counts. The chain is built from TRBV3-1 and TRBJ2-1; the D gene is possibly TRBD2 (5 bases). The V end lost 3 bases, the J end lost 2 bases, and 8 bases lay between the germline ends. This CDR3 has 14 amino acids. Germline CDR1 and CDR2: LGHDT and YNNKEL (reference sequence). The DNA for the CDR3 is TGTGCCAGCAGCCATCTCGGGACCTACAATGAGCAGTTCTTC. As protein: CASSHLGTYNEQFF.

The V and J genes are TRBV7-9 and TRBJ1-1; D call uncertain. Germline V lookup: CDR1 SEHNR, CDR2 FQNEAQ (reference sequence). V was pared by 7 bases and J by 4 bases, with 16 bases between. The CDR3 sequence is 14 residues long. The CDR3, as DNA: TGTGCCAGCACCCCTAGCGGTGAGGTCACTGAAGCTTTCTTT. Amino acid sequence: CASTPSGEVTEAFF.

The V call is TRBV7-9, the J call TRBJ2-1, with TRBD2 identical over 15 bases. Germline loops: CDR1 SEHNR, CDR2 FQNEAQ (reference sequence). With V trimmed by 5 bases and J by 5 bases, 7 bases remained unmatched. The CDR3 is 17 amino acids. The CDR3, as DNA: TGTGCCAGCAGCCCCGGGACTAGCGGGAGGTCCGACAATGAGCAGTTCTTC. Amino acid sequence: CASSPGTSGRSDNEQFF. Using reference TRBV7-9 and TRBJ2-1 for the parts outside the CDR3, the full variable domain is DTGVSQNPRHKITKRGQNVTFRCDPISEHNRLYWYRQTLGQGPEFLTYFQNEAQLEKSRLLSDRFSAERPKGSFSTLEIQRTEQGDSAMYLCASSPGTSGRSDNEQFFGPGTRLTVL.

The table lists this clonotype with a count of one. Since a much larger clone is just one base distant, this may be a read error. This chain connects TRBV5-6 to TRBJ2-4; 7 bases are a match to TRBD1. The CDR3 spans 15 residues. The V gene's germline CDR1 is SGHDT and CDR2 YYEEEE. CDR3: CASSLVQQGKNSQYF. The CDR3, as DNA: TGTGCCAGCAGCTTGGTTCAACAGGGGAAAAACAGTCAGTACTTC.

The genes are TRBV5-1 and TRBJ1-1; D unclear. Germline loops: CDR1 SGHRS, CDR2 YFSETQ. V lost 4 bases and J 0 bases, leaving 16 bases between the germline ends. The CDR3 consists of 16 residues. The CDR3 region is CASSIQPEGMNTEAFF. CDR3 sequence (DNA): TGCGCCAGCAGCATCCAGCCCGAGGGAATGAACACTGAAGCTTTCTTT.

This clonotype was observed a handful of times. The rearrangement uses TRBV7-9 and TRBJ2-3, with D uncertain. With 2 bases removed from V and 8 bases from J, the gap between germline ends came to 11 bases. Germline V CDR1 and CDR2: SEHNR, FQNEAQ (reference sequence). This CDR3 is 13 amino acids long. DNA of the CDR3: TGTGCCAGCAGCTTATCGGCCGTTCGTACGCAGTATTTT. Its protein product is CASSLSAVRTQYF. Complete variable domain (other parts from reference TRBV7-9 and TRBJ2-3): DTGVSQNPRHKITKRGQNVTFRCDPISEHNRLYWYRQTLGQGPEFLTYFQNEAQLEKSRLLSDRFSAERPKGSFSTLEIQRTEQGDSAMYLCASSLSAVRTQYFGPGTRLTVL.

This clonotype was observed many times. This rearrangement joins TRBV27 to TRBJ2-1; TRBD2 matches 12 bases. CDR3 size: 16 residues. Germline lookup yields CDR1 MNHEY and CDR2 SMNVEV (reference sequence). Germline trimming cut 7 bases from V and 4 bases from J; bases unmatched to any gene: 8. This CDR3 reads CASTSSGRVQYNEQFF. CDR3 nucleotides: TGTGCCAGCACCTCTAGCGGGAGGGTCCAATACAATGAGCAGTTCTTC.

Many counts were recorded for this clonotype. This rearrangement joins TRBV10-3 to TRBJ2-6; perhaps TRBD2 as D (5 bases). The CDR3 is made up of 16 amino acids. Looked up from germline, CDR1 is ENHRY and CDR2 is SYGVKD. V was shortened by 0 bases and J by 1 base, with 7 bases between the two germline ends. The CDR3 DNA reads TGTGCCATCAGTGAGTCCGGAGGATCTGGGGCCAACGTCCTGACTTTC. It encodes CAISESGGSGANVLTF.

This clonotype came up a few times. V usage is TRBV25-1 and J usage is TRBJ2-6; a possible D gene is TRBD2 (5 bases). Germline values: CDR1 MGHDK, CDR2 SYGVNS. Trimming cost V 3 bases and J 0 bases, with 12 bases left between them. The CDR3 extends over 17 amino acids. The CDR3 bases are TGTGCCAGCAGTGAGAAGCGGCCTGGCTCTGGGGCCAACGTCCTGACTTTC. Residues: CASSEKRPGSGANVLTF.

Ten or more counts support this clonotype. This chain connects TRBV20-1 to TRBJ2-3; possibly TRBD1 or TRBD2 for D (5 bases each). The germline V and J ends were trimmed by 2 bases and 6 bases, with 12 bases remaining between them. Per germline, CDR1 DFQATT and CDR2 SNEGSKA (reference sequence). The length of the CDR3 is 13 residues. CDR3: CSARSEGTDTQYF. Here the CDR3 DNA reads TGCAGTGCTAGATCCGAAGGGACGGATACGCAGTATTTT.